The 20 T cell receptor beta chains below were found in one sample sequenced in a study of T cell responses to AZD1222 COVID-19 vaccine. Libraries were prepared by immunoSEQ multiplex PCR; TCRdb keeps only in-frame clonotypes and omits some of them. Of fewer than 150,000 clones listed, 93% are singletons. This material consisted of peripheral blood, taken on day 0 of AZD1222 vaccination. Every receptor here comes from an adult in good health.

The rearrangement links TRBV4-2 to TRBJ1-1, with TRBD1 matching 10 bases. Germline V gene data show CDR1 as LGHNA and CDR2 as YNFKEQ. Trimming took 3 bases from V and 0 from J; bases not matched to a gene: 4. This CDR3 spans 16 amino acids. CDR3 amino acids: CASSHTGQGLNTEAFF. Here the CDR3 DNA reads TGTGCCAGCAGCCACACGGGACAGGGGCTGAACACTGAAGCTTTCTTT.

The V call is TRBV21-1, the J call TRBJ1-2; the DNA was not used to check the table's D call, TRBD1. TRBV21-1 is tagged as a pseudogene. This CDR3 contains 23 residues. The CDR3 DNA is TGTGCCAGCAGCAAAGTCCGGAGTGGGTGTCCGGACAGGGATCGCCCACTTCGTTGTGGCTACACCTTC. It is translated as CASSKVRSGCPDRDRPLRCGYTF.

The chain carries TRBV2 and TRBJ2-7, with 7 bases aligning to TRBD1. Germline V gene data show CDR1 as SNHLY and CDR2 as FYNNEI. V shed 5 bases, J shed 5 bases, and the junction held 3 bases outside the gene matches. The length of the CDR3 is 12 residues. The CDR3 sequence is CASSLTGDEQYF. The CDR3 nucleotides read TGTGCCAGCAGTCTAACAGGGGACGAGCAGTACTTC. The full variable domain, in which reference TRBV2 and TRBJ2-7 provide the parts outside the CDR3, is EPEVTQTPSHQVTQMGQEVILRCVPISNHLYFYWYRQILGQKVEFLVSFYNNEISEKSEIFDDQFSVERPDGSNFTLKIRSTKLEDSAMYFCASSLTGDEQYFGPGTRLTVT.

This rearrangement joins TRBV4-1 to TRBJ1-2; TRBD1 agrees at 7 bases. Germline CDR1 is MGHRA and CDR2 is YSYEKL. V was pared by 4 bases and J by 0 bases, with 8 bases of the junction left unmatched. This CDR3 has 16 amino acids. Written as DNA, the CDR3 is TGCGCCAGCAGCCTAAAAGGACAGGCAACTAACTATGGCTACACCTTC. Translated: CASSLKGQATNYGYTF.

This clone was detected a few times. The chain recombines TRBV12-5 with TRBJ1-6; perhaps TRBD1 as D (5 bases). Germline CDR1 reads LGHNT; CDR2 reads FRNRAP. The CDR3 is 13 residues long. Trimming left V 6 bases short and J 13 bases short, with 16 bases between. CDR3 sequence reads: CASGPGRPFPLHF. The CDR3 coding sequence is TGTGCTAGTGGCCCGGGACGACCTTTTCCCCTCCACTTT.

This chain links TRBV7-6 with TRBJ2-3; the match to TRBD2 covers 9 bases. The germline CDR1 and CDR2 sequences are SGHVS and FNYEAQ. The CDR3 runs 15 residues. The ends lost 3 bases at V and 3 bases at J; junction bases unmatched: 4. The CDR3 nucleotides read TGTGCCAGCAGCTTTAGCGGGGGCCTAACAGATACGCAGTATTTT. Its translation is CASSFSGGLTDTQYF.

The CDR3 DNA follows: TGTGCCAGCTCATCTCAGGGACAGGGGACCTACGAGCAGTACTTC. Its translation: CASSSQGQGTYEQYF. The chain recombines TRBV18 with TRBJ2-7, with 10 bases lining up with TRBD1. V lost 5 bases to trimming and J lost 2 bases; unmatched junction nucleotides: 6. The CDR3 has 15 residues. Germline V gives CDR1 KGHSH, CDR2 LQKENI.

This chain joins TRBV6-1 and TRBJ1-1, with D uncertain. From germline, CDR1 is MNHNS and CDR2 SASEGT. Between the trimmed V and J ends, which lost 1 base and 2 bases, there was a span of 5 bases. The CDR3 length is 13 residues. The CDR3 reads CASSEDRNTEAFF. Written as DNA, the CDR3 is TGTGCCAGCAGTGAAGACAGAAACACTGAAGCTTTCTTT.

The chain has TRBV7-9 and TRBJ1-1; D is ambiguous. This CDR3 has 14 amino acids. From germline, CDR1 is SEHNR and CDR2 FQNEAQ (reference sequence). V gave up 0 bases and J gave up 8 bases, with 13 bases separating them. The CDR3 sequence: CASSLARTVSEAFF. The DNA for the CDR3 is TGTGCCAGCAGCTTAGCGAGGACGGTAAGCGAAGCTTTCTTT.

Only one count was recorded for this clone. The chain recombines TRBV27 with TRBJ1-1; possible D gene TRBD1, 5 bases. From germline, CDR1 is MNHEY and CDR2 SMNVEV (reference sequence). Trimming took off 6 bases at V and 2 bases at J, with 10 bases between the two ends. The CDR3 runs 13 residues. The CDR3 bases are TGTGCCAGCAGAAGGGGCTATAACACTGAAGCTTTCTTT. Amino acid sequence: CASRRGYNTEAFF.

The chain is built from TRBV6-6 and TRBJ1-1; a weak D match, TRBD1 (6 bases). The CDR3 extends over 14 amino acids. V gave up 6 bases and J gave up 5 bases, with 16 bases separating them. CDR1 MNHNY and CDR2 SVGAGI come from the germline V gene (reference sequence). The chain's CDR3 is CASRLGGVGTEAFF. CDR3 coding DNA: TGTGCCAGCAGGTTAGGGGGGGTTGGTACTGAAGCTTTCTTT.

The chain links TRBV5-6 to TRBJ1-5; 8 bases are a match to TRBD1. The CDR3 has 16 residues. The J segment lost 6 bases and the V segment lost 4 bases, leaving 12 bases of the junction unmatched. CDR1 and CDR2 from the germline V gene are SGHDT and YYEEEE. Here the CDR3 reads CASSTSRTGYGQPQHF. CDR3 DNA sequence: TGTGCCAGCAGCACCTCCCGGACAGGGTACGGTCAGCCCCAGCATTTT. The whole variable domain, remainder taken from reference TRBV5-6 and TRBJ1-5, is DAGVTQSPTHLIKTRGQQVTLRCSPKSGHDTVSWYQQALGQGPQFIFQYYEEEERQRGNFPDRFSGHQFPNYSSELNVNALLLGDSALYLCASSTSRTGYGQPQHFGDGTRLSIL.

The J gene is TRBJ1-1, the V gene TRBV19; perhaps TRBD1 as D (5 bases). CDR1 and CDR2 from the germline V gene are LNHDA and SQIVND (reference sequence). The V gene lost 6 bases and the J gene lost 8 bases, with 10 bases spanning the gap. The CDR3 runs 11 residues. Here the CDR3 reads CASSKNREAFF. The CDR3 region has the DNA TGTGCCAGTAGCAAGAACAGGGAAGCTTTCTTT.

The chain has TRBV5-1 and TRBJ1-1; 7 nucleotides align to TRBD1. V trimming: 7 bases; J trimming: 4 bases; junction bases outside the gene matches: 10. Germline assignment: CDR1 SGHRS and CDR2 YFSETQ. The CDR3 runs to 14 residues. CDR3 sequence (DNA): TGCGCCAGCGGGCCTCAGGGGGGAAGCACTGAAGCTTTCTTT. Protein: CASGPQGGSTEAFF.

The genes are TRBV6-5 and TRBJ1-2; possibly TRBD1 for D (5 bases). The V gene lost 5 bases and the J gene lost 3 bases, with 10 bases spanning the gap. CDR3 length equals 13 residues. CDR1 is MNHEY and CDR2 is SVGAGI in the germline V gene. The CDR3 protein is CASSTQVDYGYTF. Written as DNA, the CDR3 is TGTGCCAGCAGTACACAGGTCGACTATGGCTACACCTTC.

The rearrangement links TRBV7-8 to TRBJ1-1, with 8 bases aligning to TRBD1. The CDR3 length is 16 residues. V dropped 0 bases and J dropped 1; count of bases not matched to a gene: 4. Germline V gene data show CDR1 as SGHVS and CDR2 as FQNEAQ. The DNA for the CDR3 is TGTGCCAGCAGCTTAGCGTACGGGACAGGGAACACTGAAGCTTTCTTT. Translated: CASSLAYGTGNTEAFF.

The V gene is TRBV2, the J gene TRBJ2-1; 7 nucleotides match TRBD1. Germline CDR1 and CDR2: SNHLY and FYNNEI. The junction had 5 bases not matched to a gene; V was cut back by 8 bases and J by 4 bases. CDR3 length: 13 amino acids. The CDR3 sequence: CASDRAPYNEQFF. The CDR3 DNA reads TGTGCCAGCGACAGGGCCCCTTACAATGAGCAGTTCTTC.

The chain uses TRBV27 and TRBJ1-6; TRBD1 aligns across 8 bases. The CDR3 is 14 amino acids. Trimming removed 6 bases from V and 6 bases from J; junction bases left unmatched: 4. CDR1 and CDR2 from the germline V gene are MNHEY and SMNVEV (reference sequence). The CDR3 DNA reads TGTGCCAGCAGAAACGACAGGGGTAATTCACCCCTCCACTTT. The encoded protein is CASRNDRGNSPLHF.

The chain uses TRBV5-1 and TRBJ2-1; 7 bases align to TRBD2. Germline V lookup: CDR1 SGHRS, CDR2 YFSETQ. This CDR3 spans 16 amino acids. Unmatched junction bases numbered 3, after V lost 0 bases and J lost 0 bases. Here the CDR3 reads CASSLGLAHSYNEQFF. DNA for the CDR3: TGCGCCAGCAGCTTGGGACTAGCTCACTCCTACAATGAGCAGTTCTTC.

The rearrangement joins TRBV6-6 to TRBJ1-2; D unresolved. Trimming pared 6 bases from V and 0 bases from J, leaving 17 bases between. CDR1 MNHNY and CDR2 SVGAGI come from the germline V gene (reference sequence). The CDR3 totals 16 residues. The CDR3 sequence is CASSPYPGAANYGYTF. CDR3 bases: TGTGCCAGCAGCCCCTATCCAGGCGCTGCTAACTATGGCTACACCTTC.